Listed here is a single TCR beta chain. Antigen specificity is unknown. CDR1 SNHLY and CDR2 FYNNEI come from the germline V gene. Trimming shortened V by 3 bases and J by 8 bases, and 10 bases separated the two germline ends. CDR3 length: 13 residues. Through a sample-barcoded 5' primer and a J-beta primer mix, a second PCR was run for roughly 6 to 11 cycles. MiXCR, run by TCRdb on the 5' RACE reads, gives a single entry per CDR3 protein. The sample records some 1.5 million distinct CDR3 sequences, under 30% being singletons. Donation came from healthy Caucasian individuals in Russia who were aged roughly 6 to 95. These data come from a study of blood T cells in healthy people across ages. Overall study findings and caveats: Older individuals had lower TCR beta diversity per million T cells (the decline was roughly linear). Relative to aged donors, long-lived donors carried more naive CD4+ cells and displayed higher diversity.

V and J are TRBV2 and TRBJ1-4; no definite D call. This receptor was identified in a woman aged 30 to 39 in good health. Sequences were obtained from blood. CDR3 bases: TGTGCCAGCAGTGACCGCCCGGGAGAAAAACTGTTTTTT. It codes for CASSDRPGEKLFF.